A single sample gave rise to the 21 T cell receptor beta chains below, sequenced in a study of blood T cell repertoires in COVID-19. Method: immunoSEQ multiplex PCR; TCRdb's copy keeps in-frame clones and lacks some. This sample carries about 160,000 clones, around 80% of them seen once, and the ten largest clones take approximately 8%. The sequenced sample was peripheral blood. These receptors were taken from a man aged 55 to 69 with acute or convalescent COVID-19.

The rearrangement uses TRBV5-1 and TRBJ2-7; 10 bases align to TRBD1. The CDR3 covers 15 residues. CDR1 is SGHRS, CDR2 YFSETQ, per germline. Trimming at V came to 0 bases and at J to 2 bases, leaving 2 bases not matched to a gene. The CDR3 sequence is CASSLVGQGAYEQYF. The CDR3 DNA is TGCGCCAGCAGCTTGGTCGGACAGGGGGCCTACGAGCAGTACTTC.

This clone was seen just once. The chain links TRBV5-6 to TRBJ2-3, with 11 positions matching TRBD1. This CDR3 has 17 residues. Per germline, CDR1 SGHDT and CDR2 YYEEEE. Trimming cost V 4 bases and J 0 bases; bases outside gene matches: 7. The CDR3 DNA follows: TGTGCCAGCAGCCCACGGACAGGGGGCCTTAGCACAGATACGCAGTATTTT. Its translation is CASSPRTGGLSTDTQYF.

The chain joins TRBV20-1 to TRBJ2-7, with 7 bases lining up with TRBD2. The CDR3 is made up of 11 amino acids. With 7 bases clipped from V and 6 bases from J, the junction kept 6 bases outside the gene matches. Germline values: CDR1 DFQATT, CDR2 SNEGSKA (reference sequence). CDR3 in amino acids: CSGAGVVEQYF. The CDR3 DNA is TGCAGTGGGGCGGGGGTCGTCGAGCAGTACTTC.

The DNA of the CDR3 is TGTGCCAGCAGCCCAAAAGGGGTCCTCGCTTTCTTT. Translated, it gives CASSPKGVLAFF. This sequence joins TRBV14 and TRBJ1-1; TRBD1 might be the D (5 bases). V lost 4 bases and J 11 bases, leaving 14 bases between the germline ends. Germline CDR1 SGHDN, CDR2 FVKESK. This CDR3 is 12 amino acids long.

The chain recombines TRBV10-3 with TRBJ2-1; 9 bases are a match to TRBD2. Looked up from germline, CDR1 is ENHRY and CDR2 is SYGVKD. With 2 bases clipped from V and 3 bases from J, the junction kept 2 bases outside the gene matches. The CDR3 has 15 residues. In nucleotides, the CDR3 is TGTGCCATCAGTGAGGGTAGCGGGGGCTACAATGAGCAGTTCTTC. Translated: CAISEGSGGYNEQFF.

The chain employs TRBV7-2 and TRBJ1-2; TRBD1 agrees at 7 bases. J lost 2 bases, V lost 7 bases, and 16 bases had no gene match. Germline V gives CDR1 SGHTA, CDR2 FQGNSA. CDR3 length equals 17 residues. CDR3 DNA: TGTGCCAGCACCCTAATTGGACAGGCTGGACCAAACTATGGCTACACCTTC. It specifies CASTLIGQAGPNYGYTF.

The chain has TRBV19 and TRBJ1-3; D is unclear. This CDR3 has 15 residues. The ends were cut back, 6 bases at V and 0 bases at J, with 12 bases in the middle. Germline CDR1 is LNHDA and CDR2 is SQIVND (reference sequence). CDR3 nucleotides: TGTGCCAGTAGGCTAACGAAGTTCTCTGGAAACACCATATATTTT. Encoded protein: CASRLTKFSGNTIYF.

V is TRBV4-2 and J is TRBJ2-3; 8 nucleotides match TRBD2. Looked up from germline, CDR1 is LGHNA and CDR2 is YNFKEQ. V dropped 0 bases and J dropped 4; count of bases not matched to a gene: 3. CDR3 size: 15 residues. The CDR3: CASSQDGGAADTQYF. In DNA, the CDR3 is TGTGCCAGCAGCCAAGACGGGGGGGCCGCAGATACGCAGTATTTT.

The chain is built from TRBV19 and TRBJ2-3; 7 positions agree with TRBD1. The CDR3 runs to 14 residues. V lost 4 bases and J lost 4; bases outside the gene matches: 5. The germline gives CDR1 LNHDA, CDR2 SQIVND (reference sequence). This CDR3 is CASSKRQGADTQYF. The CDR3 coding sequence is TGTGCCAGTAGTAAACGACAGGGTGCAGATACGCAGTATTTT.

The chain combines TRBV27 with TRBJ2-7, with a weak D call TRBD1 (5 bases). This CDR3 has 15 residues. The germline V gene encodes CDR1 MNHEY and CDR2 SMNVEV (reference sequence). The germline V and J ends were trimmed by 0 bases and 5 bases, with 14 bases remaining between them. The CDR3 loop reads CASSLSAAGIHEQYF. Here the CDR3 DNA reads TGTGCCAGCAGTTTATCGGCGGCAGGGATCCACGAGCAGTACTTC.

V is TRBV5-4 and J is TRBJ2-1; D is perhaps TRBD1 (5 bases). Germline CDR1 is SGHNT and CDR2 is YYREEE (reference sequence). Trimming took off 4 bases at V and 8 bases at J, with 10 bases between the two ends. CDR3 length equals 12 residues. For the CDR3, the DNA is TGTGCCAGCAGCGGAACAGGTCATGAGCAGTTCTTC. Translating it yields CASSGTGHEQFF.

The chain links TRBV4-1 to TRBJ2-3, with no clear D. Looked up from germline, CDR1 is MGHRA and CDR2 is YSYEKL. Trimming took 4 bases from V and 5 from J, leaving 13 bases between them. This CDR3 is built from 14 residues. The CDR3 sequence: CASSLENRGDTQYF. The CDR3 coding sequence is TGCGCCAGCAGCCTCGAGAACCGCGGAGATACGCAGTATTTT.

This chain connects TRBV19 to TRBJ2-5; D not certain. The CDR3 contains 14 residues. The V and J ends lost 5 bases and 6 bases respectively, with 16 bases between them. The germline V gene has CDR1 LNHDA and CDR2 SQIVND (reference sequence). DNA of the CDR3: TGTGCCAGTAGTGCGTCCGAGGTGAGGCAGACCCAGTACTTC. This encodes CASSASEVRQTQYF.

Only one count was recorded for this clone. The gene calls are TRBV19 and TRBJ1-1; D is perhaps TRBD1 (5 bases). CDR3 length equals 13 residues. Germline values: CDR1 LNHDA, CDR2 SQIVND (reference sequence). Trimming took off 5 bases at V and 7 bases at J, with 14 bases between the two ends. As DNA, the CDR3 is TGTGCCAGTAGTCTGACAGCAACTTATGAAGCTTTCTTT. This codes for CASSLTATYEAFF.

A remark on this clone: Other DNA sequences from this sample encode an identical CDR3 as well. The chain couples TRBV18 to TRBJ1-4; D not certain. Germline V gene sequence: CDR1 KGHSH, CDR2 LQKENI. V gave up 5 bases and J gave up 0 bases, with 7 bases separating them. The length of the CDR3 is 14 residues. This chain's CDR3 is CASSSQATNEKLFF. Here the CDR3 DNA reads TGTGCCAGCTCATCGCAGGCAACTAATGAAAAACTGTTTTTT.

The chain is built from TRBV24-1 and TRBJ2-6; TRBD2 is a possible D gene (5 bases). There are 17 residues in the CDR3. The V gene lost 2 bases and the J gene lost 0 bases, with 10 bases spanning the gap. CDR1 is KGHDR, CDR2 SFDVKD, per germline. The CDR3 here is CATSDYQGSSGANVLTF. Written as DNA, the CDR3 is TGTGCCACCAGTGATTATCAAGGGAGCTCTGGGGCCAACGTCCTGACTTTC.

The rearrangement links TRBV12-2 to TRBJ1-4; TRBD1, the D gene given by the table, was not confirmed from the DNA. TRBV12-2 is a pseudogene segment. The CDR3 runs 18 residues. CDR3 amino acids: CASRRDRGLGATNEKLFF. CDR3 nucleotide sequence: TGTGCAAGTCGCCGGGACAGGGGGCTAGGGGCAACTAATGAAAAACTGTTTTTT.

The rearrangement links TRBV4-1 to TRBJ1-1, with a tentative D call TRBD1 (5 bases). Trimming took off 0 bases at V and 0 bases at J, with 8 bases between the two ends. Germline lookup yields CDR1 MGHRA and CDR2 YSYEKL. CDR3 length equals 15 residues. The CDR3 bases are TGCGCCAGCAGCCAAGAGGAGGGACTGAACACTGAAGCTTTCTTT. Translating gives CASSQEEGLNTEAFF.

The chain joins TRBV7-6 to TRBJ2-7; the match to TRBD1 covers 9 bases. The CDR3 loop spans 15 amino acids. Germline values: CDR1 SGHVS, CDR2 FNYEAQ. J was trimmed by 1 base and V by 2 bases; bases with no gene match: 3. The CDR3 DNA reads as TGTGCCAGCAGCTTAACGGGACAGGGTTCCTACGAGCAGTACTTC. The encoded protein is CASSLTGQGSYEQYF. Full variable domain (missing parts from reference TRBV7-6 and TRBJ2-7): GAGVSQSPRYKVTKRGQDVALRCDPISGHVSLYWYRQALGQGPEFLTYFNYEAQQDKSGLPNDRFSAERPEGSISTLTIQRTEQRDSAMYRCASSLTGQGSYEQYFGPGTRLTVT.

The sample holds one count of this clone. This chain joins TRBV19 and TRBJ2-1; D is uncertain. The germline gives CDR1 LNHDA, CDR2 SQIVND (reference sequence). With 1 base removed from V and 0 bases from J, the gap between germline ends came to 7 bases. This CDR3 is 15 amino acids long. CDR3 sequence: CASSIAVSSYNEQFF. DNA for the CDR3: TGTGCCAGTAGTATAGCCGTTAGCTCCTACAATGAGCAGTTCTTC.

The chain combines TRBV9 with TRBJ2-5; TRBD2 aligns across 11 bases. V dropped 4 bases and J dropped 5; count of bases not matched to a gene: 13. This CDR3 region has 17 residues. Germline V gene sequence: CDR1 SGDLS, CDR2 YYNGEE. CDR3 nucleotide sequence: TGTGCCAGCAGCCCCCGCGTAGCGGGGGGGTCAGGGGAGACCCAGTACTTC. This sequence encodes CASSPRVAGGSGETQYF.